A selection of T cell receptor beta chains follows, all from one sample in a study of early T cells in non-severe SARS-CoV-2 infection. MiXCR, run by TCRdb on the 5' RACE reads, gives a single entry per CDR3 protein. Of about 52,000 distinct CDR3 sequences in the sample, approximately 8% were seen once. Source material: whole blood. The receptors here all came from an adult who was a healthcare worker with PCR-confirmed SARS-CoV-2 infection or an uninfected control (not recorded which). Each CDR3 is given with its conserved first and last residue. Fields, in order: clone size, J gene, CDR3 length, V gene, D gene, CDR3 DNA, CDR3 protein. A D gene is named only where the DNA matches it firmly. Part of the rows lack a size; the others show once, few, many or a class for expanded clones.

NA	TRBJ1-1	12	TRBV20-1	NA	TGCAGGGGAATTTGGGGGAACACTGAAGCTTTCTTT	CRGIWGNTEAFF
NA	TRBJ2-3	15	TRBV4-1	TRBD1	TGCGCCAGCAGCCAAGAGGGGACAGGGACGGATACGCAGTATTTT	CASSQEGTGTDTQYF
NA	TRBJ1-6	14	TRBV5-1	NA	TGCGCCAGCAGCTTGGTCTCAGGGGATTCACCCCTCCACTTT	CASSLVSGDSPLHF
many	TRBJ2-5	15	TRBV29-1	NA	TGCAGCGTTGACGGCAGGGGATGGGACCAAGAGACCCAGTACTTC	CSVDGRGWDQETQYF
NA	TRBJ1-5	13	TRBV20-1	NA	TGCAGTGCTGGCGGGAAAAACAATCAGCCCCAGCATTTT	CSAGGKNNQPQHF
NA	TRBJ2-3	18	TRBV9	NA	TGTGCCAGCAGCGTAAGCGCGGACCGAGACTCTGAAATGGATACGCAGTATTTT	CASSVSADRDSEMDTQYF
NA	TRBJ1-1	14	TRBV27	TRBD1	TGTGCCAGCAGTTCTATGATCACAGGGGGCGAAGCTTTCTTT	CASSSMITGGEAFF
NA	TRBJ1-2	16	TRBV14	TRBD1	TGTGCCAGCAGCCGAACGCCGGGACAGGGGTACTATGGCTACACCTTC	CASSRTPGQGYYGYTF
NA	TRBJ2-7	15	TRBV18	NA	TGTGCCAGCTCACCTCCCACGGGACCCGGAGGGGAGCAGTACTTC	CASSPPTGPGGEQYF
NA	TRBJ2-1	13	TRBV7-9	NA	TGTGCCAGCAGCGAAGGGACACACAATGAGCAGTTCTTC	CASSEGTHNEQFF
many	TRBJ2-2	14	TRBV29-1	NA	TGCAGCGTTGAGGGGCGACTTAACACCGGGGAGCTGTTTTTT	CSVEGRLNTGELFF
many	TRBJ2-2	14	TRBV7-9	NA	TGTGCCAGCCTCGACAGGACGAACACCGGGGAGCTGTTTTTT	CASLDRTNTGELFF
NA	TRBJ1-1	16	TRBV5-6	NA	TGTGCCAGCAGCTCCTGGGCAGGGTTAGTTTACACTGAAGCTTTCTTT	CASSSWAGLVYTEAFF
NA	TRBJ1-3	16	TRBV7-9	NA	TGTGCCAGCAGCCTAGGACCTCCGAGCTCTGGAAACACCATATATTTT	CASSLGPPSSGNTIYF
many	TRBJ2-1	13	TRBV20-1	NA	TGCAGTGCTAGGGGGGGCTCCTACAATGAGCAGTTCTTC	CSARGGSYNEQFF
NA	TRBJ2-1	15	TRBV28	TRBD2	TGTGCCAGCAGTCTAGCGGGGCGGGTTGACAATGAGCAGTTCTTC	CASSLAGRVDNEQFF
NA	TRBJ1-2	12	TRBV29-1	TRBD1	TGCAGCGTTGAAGATCAGGGGACAGGGAACCGCTTC	CSVEDQGTGNRF
few	TRBJ1-2	14	TRBV7-9	NA	TGTGCCAGCAGCTTCGGGATTGAAGACTATGGCTACACCTTC	CASSFGIEDYGYTF
many	TRBJ1-1	15	TRBV9	NA	TGTGCCAGCAGCGTAGGTTATCGGGGGAACACTGAAGCTTTCTTT	CASSVGYRGNTEAFF
many	TRBJ2-7	14	TRBV7-2	NA	TGTGCCAGCAGCTTATGGCGGGACCCCTACGAGCAGTACTTC	CASSLWRDPYEQYF
NA	TRBJ2-7	14	TRBV28	NA	TGTGCCAGCAGTCCGCCCCAGCTAACCTACGAGCAGTACTTC	CASSPPQLTYEQYF
NA	TRBJ1-1	14	TRBV6-6	NA	TGTGCCAGCAAAACCCAGGGGTCGAACACTGAAGCTTTCTTT	CASKTQGSNTEAFF
many	TRBJ2-2	15	TRBV7-2	NA	TGTGCCAGCAGCCGGGACCCTGGGAACACCGGGGAGCTGTTTTTT	CASSRDPGNTGELFF
few	TRBJ2-7	13	TRBV3-1	NA	TGTGCCAGCCTTGATCCGTTAGGGGGCGAGCAGTACTTC	CASLDPLGGEQYF
few	TRBJ2-3	14	TRBV5-1	NA	TGCGCCAGCAGCTTGGGTGGGTCCGGAGATACGCAGTATTTT	CASSLGGSGDTQYF
NA	TRBJ2-5	15	TRBV4-1	TRBD2	TGCGCCAGCAGCCAAGGAGCGGGGGGACGAGAGACCCAGTACTTC	CASSQGAGGRETQYF
few	TRBJ1-2	16	TRBV5-4	NA	TGTGCCAGCAGCTTGGCTGGTTCTGAGGGAGGAGATGGCTACACCTTC	CASSLAGSEGGDGYTF
few	TRBJ2-3	12	TRBV5-1	NA	TGCGCCAGCAGCTTCCCCGCGGATACGCAGTATTTT	CASSFPADTQYF
NA	TRBJ2-1	16	TRBV5-6	TRBD2	TGTGCCAGCAGCGGTATTGGCCTGCGGGGGAGGCATGAGCAGTTCTTC	CASSGIGLRGRHEQFF
few	TRBJ2-7	15	TRBV5-1	NA	TGCGCCAGCAGCCCCCTGGTGGACAGAACCTACGAGCAGTACTTC	CASSPLVDRTYEQYF
NA	TRBJ2-7	13	TRBV10-2	NA	TGCGCCAGCAGTGGACTAGGCGCCTACGAGCAGTACTTC	CASSGLGAYEQYF
NA	TRBJ1-2	13	TRBV5-6	NA	TGTGCCAGCAGCAAGACAGGAACCTATGGCTACACCTTC	CASSKTGTYGYTF
many	TRBJ1-1	13	TRBV9	NA	TGTGCCAGCAGCGTAGACCGGAACACTGAAGCTTTCTTT	CASSVDRNTEAFF
NA	TRBJ2-7	11	TRBV12-3/TRBV12-4	NA	TGTGCCAGCAGTTCCGCCGAGCGGCAGTACTTC	CASSSAERQYF
NA	TRBJ2-4	12	TRBV28	NA	TGTGCCAGCAGTTTGGCCAAAAACATTCAGTACTTC	CASSLAKNIQYF
many	TRBJ2-7	15	TRBV7-8	NA	TGTGCCAGCAGCTTAACTAACGTAGGACTACCCGAGCAGTACTTC	CASSLTNVGLPEQYF
few	TRBJ1-1	15	TRBV2	TRBD1	TGTGCCAGCAGCCAACAGGGGGCTTTGAACACTGAAGCTTTCTTT	CASSQQGALNTEAFF
few	TRBJ2-3	16	TRBV11-2	TRBD2	TGTGCCAGCAGCCTGACTAGCGGGGGTCGCACAGATACGCAGTATTTT	CASSLTSGGRTDTQYF
few	TRBJ1-6	14	TRBV6-2/TRBV6-3	NA	TGTGCCAGCAGCCCCTCCCGACAGTCGTCACCCCTCCACTTT	CASSPSRQSSPLHF
few	TRBJ2-1	11	TRBV2	NA	TGTGCCAGCAGTGTAATGGCTGAGCAGTTCTTC	CASSVMAEQFF
NA	TRBJ2-3	15	TRBV19	TRBD2	TGTGCCAGTAGATCCGCGGGAGTAGGCACAGATACGCAGTATTTT	CASRSAGVGTDTQYF
NA	TRBJ2-7	12	TRBV27	NA	TGTGCCAGCAGCACAGGCACCTACGAGCAGTACTTC	CASSTGTYEQYF
many	TRBJ2-5	12	TRBV7-9	NA	TGTGCCAGCAGCTCCGGCGGAGAGACCCAGTACTTC	CASSSGGETQYF
many	TRBJ1-1	15	TRBV5-4	NA	TGTGCCAGCAGCTTCAAAGGAGGGCAGGGCACTGAAGCTTTCTTT	CASSFKGGQGTEAFF
NA	TRBJ1-2	17	TRBV5-1	NA	TGCGCCAGCAGCTTGAATCCCCCTGGGGGCCAAGGGGATGTCTACACCTTC	CASSLNPPGGQGDVYTF